One and the same sample provided the 25 T cell receptor beta chains below, sequenced in a study of beta chain features in type 1 diabetes. The authors reverse transcribed all of the isolated RNA, so sequencing captured expressed TCRB transcripts. Sequencing was performed with immunoSEQ multiplex PCR; in TCRdb, only in-frame clones are kept and a portion is missing. Among about 140,000 clones listed, about 7.1% were seen once. Sequenced input: central memory CD4+ T cells from blood. Every receptor here comes from a woman between 25 and 40 years old in good health.

Ten or more counts support this clone. The chain recombines TRBV7-3 with TRBJ1-1; D not certain. The V and J ends lost 0 bases and 4 bases respectively, with 9 bases between them. Germline-derived CDR1 and CDR2 are SGHTA and FQGTGA. This CDR3 region has 14 residues. This CDR3 reads CASSLTTTSTEAFF. DNA of the CDR3: TGTGCCAGCAGCTTAACAACAACTAGCACTGAAGCTTTCTTT.

The chain couples TRBV7-8 to TRBJ1-2; the match to TRBD1 covers 11 bases. Trimming removed 5 bases from V and 4 bases from J; junction bases left unmatched: 6. CDR3 size: 15 residues. The germline CDR1 and CDR2 sequences are SGHVS and FQNEAQ. The DNA for the CDR3 is TGTGCCAGCAGCCTGCGGACAGGGGGCAGCTATGGCTACACCTTC. It is translated as CASSLRTGGSYGYTF.

This clone has a handful of counts. The gene calls are TRBV7-9 and TRBJ2-2, with D perhaps matching TRBD2 (6 bases). V lost 11 bases to trimming and J lost 4 bases, with 17 bases between them. The CDR3 is 14 amino acids. Germline V CDR1 and CDR2: SEHNR, FQNEAQ (reference sequence). The CDR3 region has the DNA TGTGCCTCCCCCGGCGGGGCTCCCACCGGGGAGCTGTTTTTT. Translated, it gives CASPGGAPTGELFF.

The table lists this clone with a few counts. The chain employs TRBV6-1 and TRBJ1-1; D call uncertain. V lost 4 bases and J 3 bases, leaving 15 bases between the germline ends. The germline V gene encodes CDR1 MNHNS and CDR2 SASEGT. CDR3 length: 15 amino acids. The CDR3 DNA follows: TGTGCCAGCAGTGTTAGTAGCTATGGCGACACTGAAGCTTTCTTT. Residues: CASSVSSYGDTEAFF.

The rearrangement uses TRBV28 and TRBJ2-1; 7 bases fit TRBD2. This CDR3 region has 14 residues. Germline loops: CDR1 MDHEN, CDR2 SYDVKM. Trimming removed 2 bases from V and 8 bases from J; junction bases left unmatched: 6. In DNA form, the CDR3 reads TGTGCCAGCAGTTTAGGGGGGGGTGGATATGAGCAGTTCTTC. Its translation: CASSLGGGGYEQFF.

This clone was counted a few times. The rearrangement joins TRBV6-5 to TRBJ1-2; 11 bases fit TRBD1. In germline, CDR1 is MNHEY, CDR2 SVGAGI. Losses at the gene ends were 7 bases for V and 3 bases for J; bases not matched to a gene: 1. This CDR3 is built from 13 residues. This CDR3 reads CASKGQGDYGYTF. The CDR3 DNA sequence: TGTGCCAGCAAGGGACAGGGGGACTATGGCTACACCTTC.

The chain is built from TRBV7-9 and TRBJ1-3, with D unclear. Trimming took off 0 bases at V and 4 bases at J, with 7 bases between the two ends. The CDR3 spans 14 residues. CDR1 and CDR2 from the germline V gene are SEHNR and FQNEAQ (reference sequence). CDR3 residues: CASSLAGSGNTIYF. CDR3 nucleotides: TGTGCCAGCAGCTTAGCAGGGAGCGGAAACACCATATATTTT. Supplemented by reference TRBV7-9 and TRBJ1-3, the full variable domain reads DTGVSQNPRHKITKRGQNVTFRCDPISEHNRLYWYRQTLGQGPEFLTYFQNEAQLEKSRLLSDRFSAERPKGSFSTLEIQRTEQGDSAMYLCASSLAGSGNTIYFGEGSWLTVV.

This clone was counted ten times or more. CDR3 region: CASSGTSGSEETQYF. CDR3 DNA: TGTGCCAGCAGTGGGACTAGCGGGAGTGAGGAGACCCAGTACTTC. This rearrangement joins TRBV27 to TRBJ2-5; 14 bases match TRBD2. The CDR3 contains 15 residues. V lost 5 bases to trimming and J lost 5 bases; unmatched junction nucleotides: 4. Germline CDR1 MNHEY, CDR2 SMNVEV (reference sequence).

This clone was picked up a small number of times. At the DNA level, this CDR3 is encoded by other sequences in the same sample as well. The chain is built from TRBV19 and TRBJ2-2; perhaps TRBD1 as D (5 bases). Trimming took 5 bases from V and 1 from J, leaving 8 bases between them. This CDR3 has 14 amino acids. Per germline, CDR1 LNHDA and CDR2 SQIVND (reference sequence). The CDR3 reads CASSLGQNTGELFF. CDR3 nucleotides: TGTGCCAGTAGTCTTGGACAGAACACCGGGGAGCTGTTTTTT.

The genes are TRBV6-1 and TRBJ2-1; 7 bases are shared with TRBD2. Trimming at V came to 2 bases and at J to 7 bases, leaving 5 bases not matched to a gene. The CDR3 has 14 residues. Germline V lookup: CDR1 MNHNS, CDR2 SASEGT. The CDR3 region is CASSETAGVNEQFF. The CDR3 DNA follows: TGTGCCAGCAGTGAAACCGCGGGGGTTAATGAGCAGTTCTTC.

This clone was seen ten or more times. The chain is built from TRBV29-1 and TRBJ2-5; the D gene is possibly TRBD1 (6 bases). Germline V gene data show CDR1 as SQVTM and CDR2 as ANQGSEA. V lost 4 bases and J lost 7, with 13 bases in between. This CDR3 has 12 amino acids. CDR3 region: CSVAGESVTQYF. In DNA form, the CDR3 reads TGCAGCGTTGCAGGGGAGTCTGTGACCCAGTACTTC.

This clone was seen a handful of times. The gene calls are TRBV5-1 and TRBJ2-7, with D perhaps matching TRBD2 (6 bases). The CDR3 spans 14 residues. The V and J ends lost 0 bases and 3 bases respectively, with 10 bases between them. CDR1 is SGHRS and CDR2 is YFSETQ in the germline V gene. The CDR3 DNA follows: TGCGCCAGCAGCTTGGATCGGGAGTACTACGAGCAGTACTTC. Protein sequence: CASSLDREYYEQYF.

V is TRBV30 and J is TRBJ2-7; 8 bases map to TRBD1. This CDR3 contains 13 residues. Germline-derived CDR1 and CDR2 are GTSNPN and SVGIG (reference sequence). With 7 bases clipped from V and 1 base from J, the junction kept 6 bases outside the gene matches. The CDR3 loop is CALSGTGSYEQYF. The DNA of the CDR3 is TGTGCCTTATCGGGGACAGGTTCCTACGAGCAGTACTTC.

This clone appeared a few times. The rearrangement links TRBV7-2 to TRBJ2-7; D might be TRBD1 (5 bases). This CDR3 comprises 15 residues. Per the germline V gene, CDR1 is SGHTA and CDR2 is FQGNSA. With 7 bases removed from V and 2 bases from J, the gap between germline ends came to 18 bases. CDR3 residues: CASKSSWGSTYEQYF. The CDR3 DNA reads as TGTGCCAGCAAGTCTTCCTGGGGCTCCACCTACGAGCAGTACTTC.

This clone was counted a few times. The V gene is TRBV5-1, the J gene TRBJ1-1; the D is unclear. This CDR3 contains 14 residues. V dropped 3 bases and J dropped 1 base, with 10 bases sitting between them. CDR1 is SGHRS, CDR2 YFSETQ, per germline. The CDR3 DNA follows: TGCGCCAGCAGCTGGAGGCAGCAGAACACTGAAGCTTTCTTT. It specifies CASSWRQQNTEAFF.

This clone showed up just a few times. This chain uses TRBV4-3 with TRBJ2-3; TRBD2 is a possible D gene (5 bases). Germline V gene lookup returns CDR1 LGHNA and CDR2 YSLEER. The V end lost 3 bases, the J end lost 0 bases, and 7 bases lay between the germline ends. The CDR3 runs 14 residues. The CDR3 is CASSQRVSTDTQYF. The CDR3 nucleotides are TGCGCCAGCAGCCAGAGGGTCAGCACAGATACGCAGTATTTT.

The rearrangement joins TRBV2 to TRBJ2-5, with TRBD2 identical over 13 bases. Germline assignment: CDR1 SNHLY and CDR2 FYNNEI. V was pared by 7 bases and J by 3 bases, with 8 bases of the junction left unmatched. The CDR3 is 16 residues long. The CDR3 DNA sequence: TGTGCCAGCACCCGGACTAGCGGGAGCCGGGAAGAGACCCAGTACTTC. Translated: CASTRTSGSREETQYF. Using reference TRBV2 and TRBJ2-5 for the parts outside the CDR3, the full variable domain is EPEVTQTPSHQVTQMGQEVILRCVPISNHLYFYWYRQILGQKVEFLVSFYNNEISEKSEIFDDQFSVERPDGSNFTLKIRSTKLEDSAMYFCASTRTSGSREETQYFGPGTRLLVL.

The chain joins TRBV4-1 to TRBJ2-1; 13 nucleotides match TRBD2. This CDR3 region has 19 residues. V shed 2 bases, J shed 9 bases, and the junction held 16 bases outside the gene matches. The V gene's germline CDR1 is MGHRA and CDR2 YSYEKL. The CDR3 region is CASSQRSPGLAGLHGEQFF. The CDR3 nucleotides read TGCGCCAGCAGCCAAAGGTCCCCGGGACTAGCGGGACTACACGGTGAGCAGTTCTTC.

This chain uses TRBV5-1 with TRBJ2-7; D unresolved. The CDR3 consists of 13 residues. CDR1 is SGHRS, CDR2 YFSETQ, per germline. The V end lost 0 bases, the J end lost 4 bases, and 8 bases lay between the germline ends. CDR3 coding DNA: TGCGCCAGCAGCTTGGATTCCGGTTACGAGCAGTACTTC. As protein: CASSLDSGYEQYF.

This clone was picked up a small number of times. This chain uses TRBV18 with TRBJ1-2; D possibly corresponds to TRBD1 (5 bases). CDR1 is KGHSH and CDR2 is LQKENI in the germline V gene. Trimming pared 3 bases from V and 2 bases from J, leaving 10 bases between. This CDR3 is built from 14 residues. The CDR3 reads CASSPVQENYGYTF. In DNA, the CDR3 is TGTGCCAGCTCACCGGTACAGGAGAACTATGGCTACACCTTC.

This chain uses TRBV19 with TRBJ2-1; 12 bases fit TRBD1. The CDR3 runs 16 residues. V lost 7 bases, J lost 6 bases, and 10 bases stayed unmatched. The germline gives CDR1 LNHDA, CDR2 SQIVND (reference sequence). For the CDR3, the DNA is TGTGCCAGTAACATACCGGGACAGGGGGCCCTCAATGAGCAGTTCTTC. It encodes CASNIPGQGALNEQFF.

This clone has only a few counts. This chain links TRBV11-2 with TRBJ2-1, with 14 nucleotides matching TRBD2. The CDR3 sequence is 18 residues long. From germline, CDR1 is SGHAT and CDR2 FQNNGV. The J segment lost 8 bases and the V segment lost 3 bases, leaving 12 bases of the junction unmatched. The CDR3 DNA sequence: TGTGCCAGCAGCTTGACCCCCGGGACTAGCGGGAGAAGGCATGAGCAGTTCTTC. It is translated as CASSLTPGTSGRRHEQFF.

This clone was recorded many times. The rearrangement joins TRBV27 to TRBJ2-3, with TRBD2 matching over 8 bases. The CDR3 has 13 amino acids. The germline V gene encodes CDR1 MNHEY and CDR2 SMNVEV (reference sequence). Trimming removed 7 bases from V and 2 bases from J; junction bases left unmatched: 2. CDR3 sequence: CASISGITDTQYF. The CDR3 bases are TGTGCCAGCATTAGCGGGATCACAGATACGCAGTATTTT.

Many counts were recorded for this clone. J is TRBJ2-2 and V is TRBV29-1; D is perhaps TRBD1 (5 bases). This CDR3 has 12 amino acids. The V end lost 2 bases, the J end lost 5 bases, and 6 bases lay between the germline ends. The germline V gene has CDR1 SQVTM and CDR2 ANQGSEA. CDR3 in DNA: TGCAGCGTTGAACAGGGAACCGGGGAGCTGTTTTTT. This gives the protein CSVEQGTGELFF.

The rearrangement links TRBV6-6 to TRBJ1-5, with TRBD1 as a possible D gene (6 bases). The CDR3 runs to 15 residues. Trimming removed 5 bases from V and 0 bases from J, with 11 bases in between. Germline-derived CDR1 and CDR2 are MNHNY and SVGAGI (reference sequence). The CDR3 nucleotides read TGTGCCAGCAGTCCTCACAGGGATAGCAATCAGCCCCAGCATTTT. Translating it yields CASSPHRDSNQPQHF.